The clone carrying this T cell receptor (beta chain) has a count of ten or more. CDR3 size: 14 residues. Germline V gene lookup returns CDR1 DFQATT and CDR2 SNEGSKA (reference sequence). V gave up 3 bases and J gave up 5 bases, with 16 bases separating them. The sample belongs to a study of regulatory T cells in long-lasting Graves disease. The authors built TCR beta libraries using iRepertoire HTBI primers and Arm-PCR of CDR3 regions. TCRdb re-derived calls from the multiplex PCR reads in MiXCR, one entry per CDR3 protein. Of over 450,000 distinct CDR3 sequences in the sample, more than 10% were seen once. Time point given: newly diagnosed GD, antithyroid drugs for less than 3 months. The authors made the TCR library using RNA they extracted from PBMCs. These sequences were also reported in another study, on T cells in Graves' hyperthyroidism and ophthalmopathy. That paper adds: Researchers found most expanded thyroid clonotypes above 0.001 in blood as well.

This receptor was taken from a woman aged 25-40 years with Graves disease. Sequencing used peripheral blood mononuclear cells (PBMCs), obtained at new diagnosis, from a patient treated with antithyroid drugs. The rearrangement links TRBV20-1 to TRBJ1-2, with unresolved D. The CDR3: CSARGLPTLYGYTF. CDR3 bases: TGCAGTGCTAGGGGCCTCCCTACTCTTTATGGCTACACCTTC.